This paragraph reports one TCR beta chain. Its matching antigen is unknown. These data come from a study of CD8+ T cells in alopecia areata. The germline CDR1 and CDR2 sequences are SGHDT and YYEEEE. The length of the CDR3 is 16 residues. The ends were cut back, 4 bases at V and 2 bases at J, with 18 bases in the middle. Notes on the study in general: Lesional scalp, especially alopecia totalis/universalis, showed higher clonality than normal scalp. Tissue-resident alphabeta T cells belonging to normal skin likewise get sequenced within scalp specimens.

This sample's treatment: oral pan-JAK inhibitor, 5-10 mg twice daily. Investigators isolated RNA and reverse transcribed it into cDNA to act as the sequencing template. TCRdb's copy holds only in-frame clones and misses some; the assay was immunoSEQ multiplex PCR. The data show some 170,000 clones, with roughly 50% seen just once and roughly a tenth held by the top ten. The V gene is TRBV5-6, the J gene TRBJ2-5; D might be TRBD1 or TRBD2, each matching 5 bases. Here the sequenced sample was CD8+ T cells sorted from blood, taken at week 24, from a patient treated with tofacitinib. The clonotype was recovered from a human donor with alopecia areata. The CDR3 nucleotides are TGTGCCAGCAGCAATCCCGGGACGGAAGATCAAGAGACCCAGTACTTC. Protein sequence: CASSNPGTEDQETQYF.